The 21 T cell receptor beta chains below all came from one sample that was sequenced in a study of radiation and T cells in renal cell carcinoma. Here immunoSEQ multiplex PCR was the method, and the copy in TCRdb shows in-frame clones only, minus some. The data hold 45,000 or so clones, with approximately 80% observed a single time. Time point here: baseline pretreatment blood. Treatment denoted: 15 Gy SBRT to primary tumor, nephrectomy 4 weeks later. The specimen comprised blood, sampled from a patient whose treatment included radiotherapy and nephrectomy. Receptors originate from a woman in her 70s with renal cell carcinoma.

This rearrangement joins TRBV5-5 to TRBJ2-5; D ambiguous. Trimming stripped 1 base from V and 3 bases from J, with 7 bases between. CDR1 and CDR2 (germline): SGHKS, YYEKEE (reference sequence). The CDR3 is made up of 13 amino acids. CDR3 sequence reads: CASSLWSEETQYF. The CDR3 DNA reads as TGTGCCAGCAGCTTGTGGTCAGAAGAGACCCAGTACTTC.

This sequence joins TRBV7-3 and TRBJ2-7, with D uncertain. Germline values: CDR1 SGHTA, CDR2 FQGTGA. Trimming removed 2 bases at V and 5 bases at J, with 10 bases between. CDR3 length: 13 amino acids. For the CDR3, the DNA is TGTGCCAGCAGCTTAGGGGTGAATCACGAGCAGTACTTC. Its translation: CASSLGVNHEQYF.

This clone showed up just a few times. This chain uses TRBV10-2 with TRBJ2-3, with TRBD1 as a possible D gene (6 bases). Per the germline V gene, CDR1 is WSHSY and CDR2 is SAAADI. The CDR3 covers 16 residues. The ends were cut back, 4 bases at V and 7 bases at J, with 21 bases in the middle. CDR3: CASSVRRSTRGHTQYF. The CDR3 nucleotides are TGCGCCAGCAGTGTTCGCCGCTCCACCAGGGGACATACGCAGTATTTT.

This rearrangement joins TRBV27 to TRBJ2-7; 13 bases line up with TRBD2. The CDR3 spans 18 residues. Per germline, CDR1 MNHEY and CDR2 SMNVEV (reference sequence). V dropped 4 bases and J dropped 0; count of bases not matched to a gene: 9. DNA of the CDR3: TGTGCCAGCAGTTACACAGGACTAGCGGGAGCTACCTCCTACGAGCAGTACTTC. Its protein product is CASSYTGLAGATSYEQYF.

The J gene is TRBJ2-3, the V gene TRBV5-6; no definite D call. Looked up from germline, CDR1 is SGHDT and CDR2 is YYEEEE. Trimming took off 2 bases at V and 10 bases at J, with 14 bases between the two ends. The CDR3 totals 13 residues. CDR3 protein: CASSFTTPGSQYF. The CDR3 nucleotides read TGTGCCAGCAGCTTCACAACCCCCGGCTCGCAGTATTTT.

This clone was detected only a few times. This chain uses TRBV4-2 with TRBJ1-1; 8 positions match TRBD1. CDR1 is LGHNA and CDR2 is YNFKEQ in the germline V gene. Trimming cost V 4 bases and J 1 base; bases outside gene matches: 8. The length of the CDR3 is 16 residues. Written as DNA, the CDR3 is TGTGCCAGCAGCCGAGACAGGGGAGGGGCGAACACTGAAGCTTTCTTT. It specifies CASSRDRGGANTEAFF.

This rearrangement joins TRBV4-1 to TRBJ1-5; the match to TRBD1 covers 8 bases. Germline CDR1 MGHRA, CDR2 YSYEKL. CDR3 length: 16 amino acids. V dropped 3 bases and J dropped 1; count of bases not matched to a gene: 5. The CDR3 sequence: CASSQINRGSNQPQHF. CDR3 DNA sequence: TGCGCCAGCAGCCAGATCAACAGGGGGAGCAATCAGCCCCAGCATTTT.

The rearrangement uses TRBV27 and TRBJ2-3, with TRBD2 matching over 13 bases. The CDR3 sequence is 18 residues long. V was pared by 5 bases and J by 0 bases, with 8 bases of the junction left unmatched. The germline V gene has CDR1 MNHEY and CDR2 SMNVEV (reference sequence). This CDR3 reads CASSPGTSGVSSTDTQYF. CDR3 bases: TGTGCCAGCAGTCCCGGGACTAGCGGGGTCTCTAGCACAGATACGCAGTATTTT.

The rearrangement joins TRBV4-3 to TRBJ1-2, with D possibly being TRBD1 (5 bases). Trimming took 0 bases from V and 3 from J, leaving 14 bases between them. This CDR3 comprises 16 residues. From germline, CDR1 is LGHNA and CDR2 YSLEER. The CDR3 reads CASSQDNTWGDYGYTF. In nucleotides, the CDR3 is TGCGCCAGCAGCCAAGATAATACGTGGGGGGACTATGGCTACACCTTC.

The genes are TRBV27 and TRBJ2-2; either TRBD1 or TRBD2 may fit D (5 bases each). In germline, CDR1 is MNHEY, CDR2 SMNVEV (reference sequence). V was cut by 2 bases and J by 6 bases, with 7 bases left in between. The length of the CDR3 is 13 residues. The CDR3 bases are TGTGCCAGCAGTTTAGAGGGGCCCGGGGAGCTGTTTTTT. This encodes CASSLEGPGELFF.

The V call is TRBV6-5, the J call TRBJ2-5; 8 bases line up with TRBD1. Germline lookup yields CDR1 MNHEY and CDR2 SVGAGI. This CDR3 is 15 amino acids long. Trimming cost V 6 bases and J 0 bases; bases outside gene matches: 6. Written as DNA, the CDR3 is TGTGCCAGCAGCAGACAGGGGACCTACCAAGAGACCCAGTACTTC. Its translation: CASSRQGTYQETQYF.

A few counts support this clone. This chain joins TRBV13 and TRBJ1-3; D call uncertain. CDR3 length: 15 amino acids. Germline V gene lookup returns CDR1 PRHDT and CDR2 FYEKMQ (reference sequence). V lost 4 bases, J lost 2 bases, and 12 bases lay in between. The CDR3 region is CASSSRTAPGNTIYF. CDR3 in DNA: TGTGCCAGCAGCTCCAGGACGGCGCCTGGAAACACCATATATTTT.

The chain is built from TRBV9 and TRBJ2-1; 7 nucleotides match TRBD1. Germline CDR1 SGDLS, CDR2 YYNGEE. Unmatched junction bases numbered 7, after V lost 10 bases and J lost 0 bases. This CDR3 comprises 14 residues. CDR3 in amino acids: CARTGDSSYNEQFF. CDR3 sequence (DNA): TGTGCCCGCACCGGGGACAGCTCCTACAATGAGCAGTTCTTC.

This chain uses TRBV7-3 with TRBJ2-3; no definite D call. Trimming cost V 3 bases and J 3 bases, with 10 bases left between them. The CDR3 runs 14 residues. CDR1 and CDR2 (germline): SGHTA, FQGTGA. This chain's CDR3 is CASSFIPRTDTQYF. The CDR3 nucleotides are TGTGCCAGCAGCTTTATCCCGCGAACAGATACGCAGTATTTT.

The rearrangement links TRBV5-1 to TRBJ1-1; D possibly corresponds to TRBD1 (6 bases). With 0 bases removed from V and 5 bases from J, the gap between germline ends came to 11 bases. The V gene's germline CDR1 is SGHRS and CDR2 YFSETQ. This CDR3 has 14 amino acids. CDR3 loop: CASSLEAGVTEAFF. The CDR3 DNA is TGCGCCAGCAGCTTGGAGGCAGGGGTAACTGAAGCTTTCTTT.

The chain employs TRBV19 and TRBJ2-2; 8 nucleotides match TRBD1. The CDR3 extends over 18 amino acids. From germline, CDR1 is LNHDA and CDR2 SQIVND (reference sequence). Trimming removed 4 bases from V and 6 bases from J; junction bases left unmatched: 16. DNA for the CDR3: TGTGCCAGTAGTACGGGGGCCCACCGGACAGGGTTATCCGGGGAGCTGTTTTTT. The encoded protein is CASSTGAHRTGLSGELFF.

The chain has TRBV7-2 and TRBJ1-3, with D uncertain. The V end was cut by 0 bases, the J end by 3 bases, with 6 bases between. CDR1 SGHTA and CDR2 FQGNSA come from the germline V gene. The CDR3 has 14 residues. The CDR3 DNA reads TGTGCCAGCAGCTTAGCGCGTTTTGGAAACACCATATATTTT. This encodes CASSLARFGNTIYF.

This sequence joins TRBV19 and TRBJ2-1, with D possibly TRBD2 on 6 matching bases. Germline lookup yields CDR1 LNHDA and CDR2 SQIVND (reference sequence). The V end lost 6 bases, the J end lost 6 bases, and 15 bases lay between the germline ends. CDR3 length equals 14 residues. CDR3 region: CASRSREPVNEQFF. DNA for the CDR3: TGTGCCAGTAGGTCTCGGGAGCCGGTCAATGAGCAGTTCTTC.

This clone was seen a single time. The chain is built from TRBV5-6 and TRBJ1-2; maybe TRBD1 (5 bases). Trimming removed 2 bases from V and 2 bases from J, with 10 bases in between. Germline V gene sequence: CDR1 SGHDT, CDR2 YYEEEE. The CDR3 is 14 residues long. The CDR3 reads CASSFPGRNYGYTF. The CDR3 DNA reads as TGTGCCAGCAGCTTCCCAGGGCGAAACTATGGCTACACCTTC. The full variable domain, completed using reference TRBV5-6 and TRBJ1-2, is DAGVTQSPTHLIKTRGQQVTLRCSPKSGHDTVSWYQQALGQGPQFIFQYYEEEERQRGNFPDRFSGHQFPNYSSELNVNALLLGDSALYLCASSFPGRNYGYTFGSGTRLTVV.

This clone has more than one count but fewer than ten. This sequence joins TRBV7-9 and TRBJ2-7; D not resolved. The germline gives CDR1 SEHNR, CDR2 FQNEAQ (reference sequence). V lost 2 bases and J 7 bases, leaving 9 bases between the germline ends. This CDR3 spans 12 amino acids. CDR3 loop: CASSLNGWEQYF. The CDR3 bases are TGTGCCAGCAGCTTAAACGGGTGGGAGCAGTACTTC. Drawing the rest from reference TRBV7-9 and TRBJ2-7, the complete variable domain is DTGVSQNPRHKITKRGQNVTFRCDPISEHNRLYWYRQTLGQGPEFLTYFQNEAQLEKSRLLSDRFSAERPKGSFSTLEIQRTEQGDSAMYLCASSLNGWEQYFGPGTRLTVT.

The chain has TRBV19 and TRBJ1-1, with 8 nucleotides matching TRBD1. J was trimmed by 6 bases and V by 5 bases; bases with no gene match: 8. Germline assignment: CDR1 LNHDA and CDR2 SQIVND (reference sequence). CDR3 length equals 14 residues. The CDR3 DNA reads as TGTGCCAGTAGTGACCGGGACAGGTTTCCTGAAGCTTTCTTT. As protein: CASSDRDRFPEAFF.